This is a list of T cell receptor beta chains from one sample in a study of vaccination effects on CD4 cells after COVID-19. These receptors' antigens are unknown. The method was immunoSEQ multiplex PCR; TCRdb's version includes in-frame clones alone and lacks a portion of them. The table lists 30,000 to 40,000 clones, under 75% of them singletons. The material sequenced was CD4+ T cells from PBMCs cultured with SARS-CoV-2 spike peptides, taken before COVID-19 vaccination. The receptors were gathered from a human donor who received a COVID-19 vaccine. The CDR3 runs from the conserved cysteine through the conserved F or W. A D gene is named only where the DNA matches it firmly. The size of a clone is reported for some rows only, either as once, few or many, or as a class for expanded clones.

DNA: TGTGCCAGCAGGAGGGACAGCAATAATTCACCCCTCCACTTT
CDR3: CASRRDSNNSPLHF
J: TRBJ1-6
V: TRBV6-5
size: few
D: TRBD1

DNA: TGCGCCAGCAGCTCGTACAGGGGGGCAGATACGCAGTATTTT
CDR3: CASSSYRGADTQYF
J: TRBJ2-3
V: TRBV5-1
size: .
D: TRBD1

DNA: TGTGCCAGCAGCTTGGGGGGGGGCCCTGGAAACACCATATATTTT
CDR3: CASSLGGGPGNTIYF
J: TRBJ1-3
V: TRBV5-4
size: .
D: .

DNA: TGTGCCAGCACACCCCCGTCCGCACAGGGGAACACTGAAGCTTTCTTT
CDR3: CASTPPSAQGNTEAFF
J: TRBJ1-1
V: TRBV6-6
size: .
D: .

DNA: TGTGCCAGCAGCTTGAGGAGCGGACCGTCCTACGAGCAGTACTTC
CDR3: CASSLRSGPSYEQYF
J: TRBJ2-7
V: TRBV5-6
size: .
D: .

DNA: TGTGCCAGCAGCCTCCTAGCGGGGGGGCCGAGCTCCTACAATGAGCAGTTCTTC
CDR3: CASSLLAGGPSSYNEQFF
J: TRBJ2-1
V: TRBV27
size: .
D: TRBD2

DNA: TGTGCCAGCAGCGTAGGGGGGGGCATCCTGGATGAGCAGTTCTTC
CDR3: CASSVGGGILDEQFF
J: TRBJ2-1
V: TRBV9
size: .
D: .

DNA: TGTGCCAGCAGCTCTGGACAGTCCGCGGACACCTTC
CDR3: CASSSGQSADTF
J: TRBJ1-2
V: TRBV7-9
size: .
D: .

DNA: TGTGCCAGTAGTAAGGCCAGGGCCTACGAGCAGTACTTC
CDR3: CASSKARAYEQYF
J: TRBJ2-7
V: TRBV19
size: .
D: .

DNA: TGTGCCAGCAGTGATAGAACAGGGTATAATTCACCCCTCCACTTT
CDR3: CASSDRTGYNSPLHF
J: TRBJ1-6
V: TRBV9
size: .
D: .

DNA: TGTGCTACCGGGCTAGCGGGAGGGGAGACAGATACGCAGTATTTT
CDR3: CATGLAGGETDTQYF
J: TRBJ2-3
V: TRBV13
size: .
D: TRBD2

DNA: TGTGCCAGTACCGCGGACAGCAATCAGCCCCAGCATTTT
CDR3: CASTADSNQPQHF
J: TRBJ1-5
V: TRBV19
size: few
D: .

DNA: TGTGCCAGCAGCTCGGGCGGAGGATCTGGGGCCAACGTCCTGACTTTC
CDR3: CASSSGGGSGANVLTF
J: TRBJ2-6
V: TRBV5-8
size: .
D: .

DNA: TGTGCCAGCAGTCAAGGACAGGGGTATGACACCTTC
CDR3: CASSQGQGYDTF
J: TRBJ1-2
V: TRBV6-6
size: few
D: TRBD1

DNA: TGTGCCAGCCTGGGGGATAGGGATCAGCCCCAGCATTTT
CDR3: CASLGDRDQPQHF
J: TRBJ1-5
V: TRBV21-1
size: few
D: .

DNA: TGTGCCACCAGGGAGGGTAGCGGGAGCCACGAGCAGTACTTC
CDR3: CATREGSGSHEQYF
J: TRBJ2-7
V: TRBV7-9
size: few
D: TRBD2

DNA: TGTGCCAGCAGTGAAGTTAGCGGGAGGGCCCCAGATACGCAGTATTTT
CDR3: CASSEVSGRAPDTQYF
J: TRBJ2-3
V: TRBV6-4
size: .
D: TRBD2

DNA: TGTGCCATCAGTTCACTAACCGGGACAGCAAGCACAGATACGCAGTATTTT
CDR3: CAISSLTGTASTDTQYF
J: TRBJ2-3
V: TRBV10-3
size: .
D: TRBD1

DNA: TGTGCCACATCCCCCCGGACGGATTCGAACACTGAAGCTTTCTTT
CDR3: CATSPRTDSNTEAFF
J: TRBJ1-1
V: TRBV10-3
size: .
D: .

DNA: TGTGCCAGCAGCCCGAGTCTAGCGGAGAATGAGCAGTTCTTC
CDR3: CASSPSLAENEQFF
J: TRBJ2-1
V: TRBV3-1/TRBV3-2
size: .
D: TRBD2

DNA: TGTGCCACCAGTGACGAGAGACATGGCGGTGTCTATGAGCAGTTCTTC
CDR3: CATSDERHGGVYEQFF
J: TRBJ2-1
V: TRBV24-1
size: .
D: .

DNA: TGTGCCAGCAGTTTAGGGAATCAAAAAGCTTTCTTT
CDR3: CASSLGNQKAFF
J: TRBJ1-1
V: TRBV28
size: .
D: .

DNA: TGCGCCAGCAGCCAACCGGGGACCACCGGCGAGCAGTACTTC
CDR3: CASSQPGTTGEQYF
J: TRBJ2-7
V: TRBV4-1
size: .
D: .

DNA: TGCAGTGCCCCATCCTTAAATGAGCAGTTCTTC
CDR3: CSAPSLNEQFF
J: TRBJ2-1
V: TRBV20-1
size: once
D: .

DNA: TGTGCCAGCAGCTTGTATAGCCCTGGCTACAATGAGCAGTTCTTC
CDR3: CASSLYSPGYNEQFF
J: TRBJ2-1
V: TRBV5-6
size: .
D: .

DNA: TGCAGCGTTAATGGTAGGGTGTCAGTCACTGAAGCTTTCTTT
CDR3: CSVNGRVSVTEAFF
J: TRBJ1-1
V: TRBV29-1
size: .
D: .

DNA: TGCGCCAGCAGCCAAGGATCGGTGGGGGGATTTTACAATGAGCAGTTCTTC
CDR3: CASSQGSVGGFYNEQFF
J: TRBJ2-1
V: TRBV4-3
size: few
D: .